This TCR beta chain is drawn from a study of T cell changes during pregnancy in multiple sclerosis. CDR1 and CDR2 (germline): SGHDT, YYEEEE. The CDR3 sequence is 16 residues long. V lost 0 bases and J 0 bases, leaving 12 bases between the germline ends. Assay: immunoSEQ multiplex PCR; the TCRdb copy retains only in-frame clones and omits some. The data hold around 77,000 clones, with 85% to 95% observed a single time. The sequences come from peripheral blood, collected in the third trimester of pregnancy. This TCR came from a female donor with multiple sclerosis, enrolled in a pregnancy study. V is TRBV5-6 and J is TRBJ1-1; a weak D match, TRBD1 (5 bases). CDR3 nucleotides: TGTGCCAGCAGCTTGGCTAGGGGTCTTATGAACACTGAAGCTTTCTTT. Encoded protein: CASSLARGLMNTEAFF.